This is a list of T cell receptor beta chains from one sample in a study of T cell repertoires in cytomegalovirus infection. TCRdb re-analysed the reads in MiXCR, keeping a single row per CDR3 protein. The sample yields about 280,000 distinct CDR3 sequences, roughly a fifth seen once. Their antigens remain unidentified. The sequencing here drew on cultured PBMCs, taken from culture after CMV antigen stimulation. The receptors shown here come from a human donor in good health (CMV status not recorded). Some clones in this sample may be carry-over from other donors' samples. Both conserved end residues are part of each CDR3. The D gene is left open where the match is weak. Some rows have no size entry. The others give once, few or many, or a class for an expanded clone.

j_gene,v_gene,d_gene,abundance,CDR3nt,CDR3aa
TRBJ1-6,TRBV10-3,-,few,TGTGCCATCACCGACTCCCCGAGCTCCTATAATTCACCCCTCCACTTT,CAITDSPSSYNSPLHF
TRBJ2-1,TRBV12-3/TRBV12-4,-,many,TGTGCCAGCCGGGAGTTCGATGAGCAGTTCTTC,CASREFDEQFF
TRBJ2-1,TRBV5-4,TRBD1,-,TGTGCCAGCAGGAGCGACTTTTGGGACAGCAATGAGCAGTTCTTC,CASRSDFWDSNEQFF
TRBJ2-2,TRBV10-3,TRBD2,many,TGTGCCATCAGCCGGACTAGCGATAACACCGGGGAGCTGTTTTTT,CAISRTSDNTGELFF
TRBJ2-7,TRBV7-2,TRBD1,-,TGTGCCAGCAGCCCGTCCGGGACAGGGGTGATCAACGAGCAGTACTTC,CASSPSGTGVINEQYF
TRBJ2-1,TRBV9,-,-,TGTGCCAGCAGCGTAGTGAGCGGAGTCAATGAGCAGTTCTTC,CASSVVSGVNEQFF
TRBJ2-1,TRBV20-1,-,many,TGCAGTGCTAGAGATATGAACCGAGGATACAATGAGCAGTTCTTC,CSARDMNRGYNEQFF
TRBJ2-1,TRBV4-3,TRBD2,few,TGCGCCAGCAGCCAAGAACTACTAGCGGGGCTCAATGAGCAGTTCTTC,CASSQELLAGLNEQFF
TRBJ2-1,TRBV18,TRBD2,-,TGTGCCAGCTCAGGGTTAGCGGGGCATATGAGCTCCTACAATGAGCAGTTCTTC,CASSGLAGHMSSYNEQFF
TRBJ2-4,TRBV6-2/TRBV6-3,TRBD2,few,TGTGCCAGCAGTTACGGGGCGGGAGGGCCGTTGAACATTCAGTACTTC,CASSYGAGGPLNIQYF
TRBJ2-1,TRBV11-1,-,-,TGTGCCAGCAGCTTAAGCGGACGGGGGAGCAATGAGCAGTTCTTC,CASSLSGRGSNEQFF
TRBJ1-6,TRBV30,-,-,TGTGCCTGGAGTGTAGGCGGCGGGCTGAGATCACCCCTCCACTTT,CAWSVGGGLRSPLHF
TRBJ2-5,TRBV10-3,-,-,TGTGCCATCAGTGAGTCGGAACCCCAAGAGACCCAGTACTTC,CAISESEPQETQYF
TRBJ2-5,TRBV7-2,TRBD2,few,TGTGCCAGCAGCTTAGAATGGCGACTAGCGGGAGGGAAGGAGACCCAGTACTTC,CASSLEWRLAGGKETQYF
TRBJ1-1,TRBV4-1,-,-,TGCGCCAGCAGCCAAGTTAACAGGGCTGTCACTGAAGCTTTCTTT,CASSQVNRAVTEAFF
TRBJ2-4,TRBV6-2/TRBV6-3,-,-,TGTGCCAGCAGTTACTCGGACAGAGCCAAAAACATTCAGTACTTC,CASSYSDRAKNIQYF
TRBJ1-1,TRBV7-9,-,-,TGTGCCAGCAGCTCGGACAGTGGGGGAGAAGCTTTCTTT,CASSSDSGGEAFF
TRBJ2-1,TRBV23-1,TRBD1,-,TGCGCCAGCAGTCAGACGAACCGGGACAGAGGGAACAATGAGCAGTTCTTC,CASSQTNRDRGNNEQFF
TRBJ1-2,TRBV12-3/TRBV12-4,-,-,TGTGCCAGCAGCCCACGTAGAAGAATTGGGGACAACTATGGCTACACCTTC,CASSPRRRIGDNYGYTF
TRBJ1-1,TRBV7-2,-,few,TGTGCCAGCAGCTCCCCCCAGATTGAGGAAGCTTTCTTT,CASSSPQIEEAFF
TRBJ1-2,TRBV14,-,-,TGTGCCAGCAGCCAAGCCATCTATGGCTACACCTTC,CASSQAIYGYTF
TRBJ1-1,TRBV15,-,many,TGTGCCACCAGATCCCAGTCGTCGAATACTGAAGCTTTCTTT,CATRSQSSNTEAFF
TRBJ1-1,TRBV20-1,TRBD1,-,TGCAGATCCCCCGGACAGGACGAGTTGAGGGACACTGAAGCTTTCTTT,CRSPGQDELRDTEAFF
TRBJ2-1,TRBV6-7,-,few,TGTGCCAGCAGTTACCCCCTAGCCAGTCCCTACAATGAGCAGTTCTTC,CASSYPLASPYNEQFF
TRBJ1-1,TRBV12-3/TRBV12-4,-,few,TGTGCCAGCAGTCCAGTAGGGGGGCCTGAAGCTTTCTTT,CASSPVGGPEAFF
TRBJ2-1,TRBV7-2,TRBD2,many,TGTGCCAGCAGCAGAACTAGCGGGAGGGTCGATGAGCAGTTCTTC,CASSRTSGRVDEQFF
TRBJ2-7,TRBV6-2/TRBV6-3,-,few,TGTGCCAGCAGTCTTTTACCGGACAACTACGAGCAGTACTTC,CASSLLPDNYEQYF
TRBJ2-1,TRBV11-1,TRBD2,few,TGTGCCAGCAGCATCGGACTAGCGGGAACCAATGAGCAGTTCTTC,CASSIGLAGTNEQFF
TRBJ1-5,TRBV9,TRBD1,-,TGTGCCAGCAGCGTACAGGGGGCGAGCAATCAGCCCCAGCATTTT,CASSVQGASNQPQHF
TRBJ2-1,TRBV7-2,-,few,TGTGCCAGCAGGCCGAGGGGGGGCTCCGTCGATGAGCAGTTCTTC,CASRPRGGSVDEQFF
TRBJ2-3,TRBV19,-,-,TGTGCCAGTAGTCAAACCGGGCGGAAGAGCACAGATACGCAGTATTTT,CASSQTGRKSTDTQYF
TRBJ2-7,TRBV20-1,TRBD2,-,TGCAGTGCTAGAGATTTGGTGGGAAGCGGGAGGGCCTACGAGCAGTACTTC,CSARDLVGSGRAYEQYF
TRBJ2-3,TRBV20-1,-,-,TGCAGTGCGGTTGTGGCTCCGACAGATACGCAGTATTTT,CSAVVAPTDTQYF
TRBJ1-4,TRBV27,-,-,TGTGCCAGCAGGATCTCCGCTGCCGAAAAACTGTTTTTT,CASRISAAEKLFF
TRBJ1-5,TRBV19,-,-,TGTGCCAGTAGTATGGCGGGGAGGGGTGGCAATCAGCCCCAGCATTTT,CASSMAGRGGNQPQHF
TRBJ2-2,TRBV12-3/TRBV12-4,TRBD2,-,TGTGCCAGCAGTTCCCTACCCCTAGCGGGAGTGACTGGGGAGCTGTTTTTT,CASSSLPLAGVTGELFF
TRBJ1-1,TRBV18,-,few,TGTGCCAGCTCGCTGGACGCAGGGGACACTGAAGCTTTCTTT,CASSLDAGDTEAFF
TRBJ1-6,TRBV11-2,-,few,TGTGCCAGCAGCTTAGATAGTGGCCAGGGATCGCTCCACTTT,CASSLDSGQGSLHF
TRBJ2-3,TRBV7-8,TRBD2,-,TGTGCCAGCAGCTTAGATCAGCGGGGAAGCACAGATACGCAGTATTTT,CASSLDQRGSTDTQYF
TRBJ2-1,TRBV7-2,TRBD2,-,TGTGCCAGCAGCTATAGGACTAGTGCCTACAATGAGCAGTTCTTC,CASSYRTSAYNEQFF
TRBJ2-2,TRBV7-3,TRBD2,many,TGTGCCAGCAGCCACCCGGGACTAGCGGGAGATTCCGGGGAGCTGTTTTTT,CASSHPGLAGDSGELFF
TRBJ2-6,TRBV6-5,-,-,TGTGCCAGCAGCCTCCGCCGGGTGGGGAGCTCTGGGGCCAACGTCCTGACTTTC,CASSLRRVGSSGANVLTF
TRBJ2-5,TRBV6-2/TRBV6-3,-,few,TGTGCCAGCAGTGCTTCGACAGGACAAGAGACCCAGTACTTC,CASSASTGQETQYF
TRBJ2-7,TRBV12-3/TRBV12-4,-,-,TGTGCCAGCAGTTTAGTCGGGGGACGGAACATCTACGAGCAGTACTTC,CASSLVGGRNIYEQYF
TRBJ2-5,TRBV7-2,-,few,TGTGCCAGCATTCGGGGGGAGACCCAGTACTTC,CASIRGETQYF
TRBJ1-1,TRBV7-2,-,-,TGTGCCAGCAGCTTAGGGGAGGGTTTTAACACTGAAGCTTTCTTT,CASSLGEGFNTEAFF
TRBJ2-2,TRBV7-2,TRBD2,few,TGTGCCAGCAGCTCTCCTCAGACTAGCGGGAGCCCGAACACCGGGGAGCTGTTTTTT,CASSSPQTSGSPNTGELFF
TRBJ1-5,TRBV7-2,-,many,TGTGCCAGCAGCTTAGAGAGTAGTAATCAGCCCCAGCATTTT,CASSLESSNQPQHF
TRBJ1-3,TRBV19,TRBD1,few,TGTGCCAGTAGGGGGACAGGGTATGGAAACACCATATATTTT,CASRGTGYGNTIYF
TRBJ2-3,TRBV4-3,-,few,TGCGCCAGCAGCCAACGCGGGACCGCGACAGATACGCAGTATTTT,CASSQRGTATDTQYF
TRBJ2-7,TRBV4-2,TRBD2,few,TGTGCCAGCAGCCAAGGGACTAGCGGGAGGGCGGACGAGCAGTACTTC,CASSQGTSGRADEQYF
TRBJ2-3,TRBV7-3,TRBD2,many,TGTGCCAGCAGCTTAGTGGGAGGGCCCACAGATACGCAGTATTTT,CASSLVGGPTDTQYF
TRBJ2-4,TRBV28,-,-,TGTGCCAGCAGTTTCCCGGGACGGAAGATTGCCAAAAACATTCAGTACTTC,CASSFPGRKIAKNIQYF